This T cell receptor (beta chain) was found in a study of PD-L1 blockade in urothelial cancer. For the study at large: Atezolizumab 1,200 mg was given intravenously every 3 weeks, starting 2014. Earlier, patients had received 0 to 3 chemotherapy regimens.

Each PCR contained spiked-in synthetic TCR analog templates. Clones were sequenced by immunoSEQ multiplex PCR, and TCRdb holds only the in-frame ones, with some missing. The table shows tens of thousands of clones, with over 75% occurring only once. Time point described: pretreatment peripheral blood. Germline CDR1 and CDR2: PRHDT and FYEKMQ (reference sequence). With 3 bases clipped from V and 6 bases from J, the junction kept 11 bases outside the gene matches. This CDR3 region has 16 residues. Comment on this clone: Its target is unknown.

Study-wide findings and caveats: Blood TCR clonality below the median before treatment was a predictor of better survival.

The chain recombines TRBV13 with TRBJ2-7, with 10 bases identical to TRBD2. The material was PBMCs, obtained around atezolizumab (anti-PD-L1) treatment. This receptor was obtained from a man aged 55 to 69 with urothelial cancer. CDR3 region: CASSFSWPSGSFEQYF. CDR3 coding DNA: TGTGCCAGCAGCTTCAGTTGGCCTAGCGGGAGTTTCGAGCAGTACTTC.